This TCR beta chain was identified during a study of Ad26.COV2.S vaccination and SARS-CoV-2 variants. For the study at large: The donor participated in the COV1001 trial, in its Ad26.COV2.S arm.

The method was immunoSEQ multiplex PCR; TCRdb's version includes in-frame clones alone and lacks a portion of them. The repertoire consists of roughly 420,000 clones, with about 88% occurring once and the leading ten covering about 2.7%. Overall study findings and caveats: Vaccine recipients and placebo recipients showed similar non-spike TCR breadth. Recipients given vaccine exceeded placebo recipients in spike-specific TCR breadth.

The length of the CDR3 is 16 residues. The germline gives CDR1 SGHKS, CDR2 YYEKEE (reference sequence). The V and J ends lost 4 bases and 0 bases respectively, with 16 bases between them. On this clone: What it recognizes is unknown.

Stated treatment: some 20 received Ad26.COV2.S at low or high dose, single or two shots; about 5 received placebo; per-sample allocation not given. Day 63 after the first vaccine or placebo injection was the time point for sampling. As its vector, the vaccine had Ad26, which expressed Wuhan-strain SARS-CoV-2 spike. The chain links TRBV5-5 to TRBJ1-1; D is ambiguous. The source was peripheral blood, collected in a trial of Ad26.COV2.S vaccine versus placebo. The receptor's source is a person aged 18-65 years who received the Ad26.COV2.S COVID-19 vaccine or a placebo. CDR3 DNA: TGTGCCAGCAGCCCTTTGAGGTGGGGAATGAACACTGAAGCTTTCTTT. Amino acid sequence: CASSPLRWGMNTEAFF.